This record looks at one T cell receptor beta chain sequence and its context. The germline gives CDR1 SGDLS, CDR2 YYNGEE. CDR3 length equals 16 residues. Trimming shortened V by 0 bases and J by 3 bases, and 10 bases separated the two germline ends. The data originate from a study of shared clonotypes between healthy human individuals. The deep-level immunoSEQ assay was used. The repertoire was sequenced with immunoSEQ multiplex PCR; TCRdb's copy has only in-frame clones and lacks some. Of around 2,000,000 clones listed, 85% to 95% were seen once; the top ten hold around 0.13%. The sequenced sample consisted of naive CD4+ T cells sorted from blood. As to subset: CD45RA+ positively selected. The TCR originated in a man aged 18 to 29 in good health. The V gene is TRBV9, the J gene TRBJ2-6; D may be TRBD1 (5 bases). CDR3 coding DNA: TGTGCCAGCAGCGTAGATGAAGGGGTTGGGGCCAACGTCCTGACTTTC. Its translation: CASSVDEGVGANVLTF. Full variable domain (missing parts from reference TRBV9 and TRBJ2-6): DSGVTQTPKHLITATGQRVTLRCSPRSGDLSVYWYQQSLDQGLQFLIQYYNGEERAKGNILERFSAQQFPDLHSELNLSSLELGDSALYFCASSVDEGVGANVLTFGAGSRLTVL.